The 18 T cell receptor beta chains below all came from one sample that was sequenced in a study of CD8+CD57+ T cells in acquired aplastic anemia. Genomic DNA templated the TCR beta VDJ and CDR3 profiling. TCRdb reprocessed the reads with MiXCR, giving one entry per CDR3 protein. The sample includes 400,000 to 450,000 distinct CDR3 sequences, around 68% of them seen just once. The sample comprised sorted CD4+, CD8+, or CD8+CD57+ T cells (not recorded which) from PBMCs. These receptors were collected from a human donor in good health, serving as a control.

With regard to this clonotype: One end of the junction varies from germline; a read error may be responsible. The chain combines TRBV29-1 with TRBJ2-7; TRBD1 or TRBD2 may be the D gene (6 bases each). The CDR3 has 11 amino acids. The germline CDR1 and CDR2 sequences are SQVTM and ANQGSEA. The CDR3 loop reads CSVGVGGEKYF. The CDR3 DNA is TGCAGCGTAGGTGTGGGGGGCGAGAAGTACTTC.

This clonotype was counted only a few times. The chain employs TRBV18 and TRBJ2-3, with TRBD2 as a possible D gene (5 bases). The length of the CDR3 is 16 residues. V shed 5 bases and J shed 0 bases, with 15 bases lying between them. The germline V gene has CDR1 KGHSH and CDR2 LQKENI. This chain's CDR3 is CASSWRSAPSTDTQYF. Written as DNA, the CDR3 is TGTGCCAGCTCATGGAGGTCAGCGCCTAGCACAGATACGCAGTATTTT.

A remark on this clonotype: This may come from a read error, since a much larger clone is one base off. This chain uses TRBV3-1 with TRBJ2-7, with TRBD2 matching over 9 bases. The V gene end was trimmed by 7 bases and the J gene end by 3 bases; junction bases not matched to a gene: 13. This CDR3 region has 16 residues. CDR1 and CDR2 from the germline V gene are LGHDT and YNNKEL (reference sequence). The CDR3 loop reads CASTTISGGPLYEQYF. The CDR3, as DNA: TGTGCCAGCACCACGATTAGCGGGGGACCGCTCTACGAGCAGTACTTC.

Worth noting for this clonotype: The CDR3 ends on some other residue instead of the conserved phenylalanine or tryptophan, so this is likely a read error. The DNA is left out, because the CDR3 cannot be placed on it with certainty; the CDR3 is given as TCRdb lists it. This chain joins TRBV5-4 and TRBJ2-7; the table gives TRBD2 as D, unverified against the DNA. Germline assignment: CDR1 SGHNT and CDR2 YYREEE (reference sequence). The length of the CDR3 is 9 amino acids, counting both ends. CDR3: CASSVGGRA.

Points on this clonotype: The junction shows a germline mismatch at one end, possibly a read error. The V gene is TRBV20-1, the J gene TRBJ2-3; no firm D call. CDR3 length: 14 residues. The germline V gene has CDR1 DFQATT and CDR2 SNEGSKA (reference sequence). DNA for the CDR3: TGCAGTGCTAGAGCCAGGAGTCCCACAAATACGCAGTATTTT. It codes for CSARARSPTNTQYF.

This rearrangement joins TRBV7-2 to TRBJ2-6; 11 positions agree with TRBD2. With V trimmed by 5 bases and J by 6 bases, 9 bases remained unmatched. Per the germline V gene, CDR1 is SGHTA and CDR2 is FQGNSA. CDR3 length: 17 residues. CDR3 amino acids: CASSPLLAGAQANVLTF. The CDR3, as DNA: TGTGCCAGCAGCCCACTACTAGCGGGGGCACAGGCCAACGTCCTGACTTTC.

The genes are TRBV6-6 and TRBJ2-2; TRBD1 matches 11 bases. Per the germline V gene, CDR1 is MNHNY and CDR2 is SVGAGI (reference sequence). The CDR3 loop spans 17 amino acids. V lost 8 bases to trimming and J lost 7 bases; unmatched junction nucleotides: 15. The CDR3 DNA sequence: TGTGCCAGCCGAAGAAGATTAGGGGGACAGGGGGGCGGGGAGCTGTTTTTT. Its protein product is CASRRRLGGQGGGELFF.

This clonotype was counted at least ten times. This chain connects TRBV15 to TRBJ2-5; 9 positions match TRBD1. V trimming: 1 base; J trimming: 4 bases; junction bases outside the gene matches: 7. Per the germline V gene, CDR1 is LNHNV and CDR2 is YYDKDF (reference sequence). This CDR3 is 16 amino acids long. CDR3 sequence (DNA): TGTGCCACCAGCAGAGGGGCTTTGACAGGGGGAGAGACCCAGTACTTC. It specifies CATSRGALTGGETQYF.

The chain is built from TRBV6-5 and TRBJ2-6; tentatively, D is TRBD1 (6 bases). V dropped 2 bases and J dropped 4 bases, with 6 bases sitting between them. The CDR3 extends over 14 amino acids. The V gene's germline CDR1 is MNHEY and CDR2 SVGAGI. The CDR3 DNA reads TGTGCCAGCAGTTACGGGACAGGGGCCAACGTCCTGACTTTC. As protein: CASSYGTGANVLTF.

This rearrangement joins TRBV9 to TRBJ1-6; no firm D call. The germline CDR1 and CDR2 sequences are SGDLS and YYNGEE. The length of the CDR3 is 15 residues. The V and J ends lost 2 bases and 12 bases respectively, with 18 bases between them. The CDR3 nucleotides read TGTGCCAGCAGCGTCAGGACTAGCGGGGAAGAACCCCTCCACTTT. Encoded protein: CASSVRTSGEEPLHF.

A word on this clonotype: A read error may explain this, as a much larger clone is one base away. Without the conserved terminal phenylalanine or tryptophan, this CDR3 likely stems from a read error. The chain combines TRBV7-2 with TRBJ2-1; 10 bases map to TRBD1. In germline, CDR1 is SGHTA, CDR2 FQGNSA. The CDR3 is 18 amino acids. V lost 5 bases to trimming and J lost 7 bases; unmatched junction nucleotides: 17. The CDR3 here is CASSKIIYQTGGINEQFL. The CDR3 nucleotides are TGTGCCAGCAGCAAAATAATATATCAGACAGGGGGCATTAATGAGCAGTTCCTC.

This clonotype was counted between two and nine times. CDR3 in amino acids: CASSLPGGEGYTF. The CDR3 DNA follows: TGTGCCAGCAGCTTACCAGGGGGCGAGGGCTACACCTTC. The rearrangement joins TRBV7-9 to TRBJ1-2; 8 bases fit TRBD1. Losses at the gene ends were 2 bases for V and 8 bases for J; bases not matched to a gene: 4. Germline V gene lookup returns CDR1 SEHNR and CDR2 FQNEAQ (reference sequence). The CDR3 covers 13 residues.

This chain connects TRBV5-1 to TRBJ2-2, with no clear D. Trimming removed 3 bases at V and 3 bases at J, with 6 bases between. CDR1 and CDR2 from the germline V gene are SGHRS and YFSETQ. This CDR3 is built from 13 residues. CDR3 nucleotide sequence: TGCGCCAGCAGCTCTCCTTACACCGGGGAGCTGTTTTTT. Amino acids: CASSSPYTGELFF. Full variable domain (missing parts from reference TRBV5-1 and TRBJ2-2): KAGVTQTPRYLIKTRGQQVTLSCSPISGHRSVSWYQQTPGQGLQFLFEYFSETQRNKGNFPGRFSGRQFSNSRSEMNVSTLELGDSALYLCASSSPYTGELFFGEGSRLTVL.

The genes are TRBV7-2 and TRBJ2-7, with TRBD2 matching 9 bases. After removal of 6 bases from V and 6 bases from J, the junction contained 12 bases not matched to a gene. The CDR3 loop spans 15 amino acids. CDR1 is SGHTA, CDR2 FQGNSA, per germline. Written as DNA, the CDR3 is TGTGCCAGCAGTTTACCGGGACTAGCTCCCTCCGAGCAGTACTTC. Protein: CASSLPGLAPSEQYF.

Regarding this clonotype: Because it lacks the conserved phenylalanine or tryptophan at the end, this CDR3 is likely a read error. This chain joins TRBV7-9 and TRBJ1-2; D not resolved. Germline V CDR1 and CDR2: SEHNR, FQNEAQ (reference sequence). CDR3 length equals 13 residues. With 5 bases removed from V and 9 bases from J, the gap between germline ends came to 16 bases. CDR3 in amino acids: CASSQSLGDCYTC. The DNA of the CDR3 is TGTGCCAGCAGCCAGAGTCTGGGCGATTGCTACACCTGT.

The rearrangement joins TRBV5-1 to TRBJ1-1; the D gene is possibly TRBD1 (5 bases). Trimming cost V 0 bases and J 4 bases, with 13 bases left between them. The CDR3 totals 15 residues. Germline lookup yields CDR1 SGHRS and CDR2 YFSETQ. The CDR3 DNA follows: TGCGCCAGCAGCTTGGGAGGGGTCGGTGGCACTGAAGCTTTCTTT. This codes for CASSLGGVGGTEAFF.

This clonotype was observed many times. The gene calls are TRBV7-3 and TRBJ2-5; 7 nucleotides agree with TRBD1. V lost 4 bases, J lost 2 bases, and 7 bases stayed unmatched. Germline values: CDR1 SGHTA, CDR2 FQGTGA. The CDR3 consists of 15 residues. The CDR3 nucleotides are TGTGCCAGCAGCTCACAGCCGGGACAGCAAGAGACCCAGTACTTC. Protein: CASSSQPGQQETQYF.

There are many counts of this clonotype. This chain links TRBV11-2 with TRBJ2-5; 7 bases map to TRBD1. Germline assignment: CDR1 SGHAT and CDR2 FQNNGV. The CDR3 is made up of 14 amino acids. V shed 10 bases, J shed 4 bases, and the junction held 12 bases outside the gene matches. The CDR3 bases are TGTGCCACCAAACCACTGACAGGGCCAGAGACCCAGTACTTC. Protein sequence: CATKPLTGPETQYF.